This record concerns one TCR beta chain sequence. The antigen is undetermined. This sample was taken from a study of a mutant IDH1 vaccine in newly diagnosed glioma. Across the whole study: Sex among treated patients split about 62% male, roughly 38% female; mean age was approximately 41 years. Radiotherapy, temozolomide, or both had been given previously, and both were given to most.

Profiling relied on immunoSEQ multiplex PCR, and the TCRdb table lists in-frame clones only, not all of them. Of some 38,000 clones detected, about 78% appear once; the ten largest clones hold 9% to 10%. The junction had 6 bases not matched to a gene; V was cut back by 2 bases and J by 3 bases. This CDR3 is 16 amino acids long. CDR1 and CDR2 (germline): SGDLS, YYNGEE. Regarding the study as a whole: Apparently, pseudoprogression bore no relation to changes among the top peripheral T cell clonotypes.

Time point in this sample: baseline, week 1 (first vaccination visit). Treatment defined: pre-vaccination baseline after standard-of-care therapy. The chain combines TRBV9 with TRBJ1-4, with 8 bases matching TRBD1. The sequenced sample was PBMCs, obtained from a glioma patient treated with radiotherapy, temozolomide or both. The clonotype originates from a man between 40 and 49 years old with glioma. Some clones in this sample may be carry-over from other donors' samples. As DNA, the CDR3 is TGTGCCAGCAGCGTGACTCCAGGGGGCCCTAATGAAAAACTGTTTTTT. This encodes CASSVTPGGPNEKLFF.